A selection of T cell receptor beta chains follows, all from one sample in a study of CD8 T cells in Susac syndrome. TCRdb recomputed calls from the immunoSEQ multiplex PCR reads with MiXCR, one row per CDR3 protein. This sample has about 120,000 distinct CDR3 sequences, with about 93% found just once. The specimen sequenced was CD4+ T cells from PBMCs. Source of these receptors: a human donor in good health. Each CDR3 is given with its conserved first and last residue. The order of the fields is D gene, V gene, J gene, clone size, CDR3 DNA, CDR3 protein. A D gene is named only where the DNA matches it firmly. Clone size is shown for a subset of rows, as once, few, many or a class of expanded clone.

NA	TRBV7-9	TRBJ1-6	NA	TGTGCCAGCAGCCTTGGGGCGGGGAATTCACCCCTCCACTTT	CASSLGAGNSPLHF
TRBD1	TRBV7-2	TRBJ2-7	NA	TGTGCCAGCAGCTTAGACAGGGGTCATTACGAGCAGTACTTC	CASSLDRGHYEQYF
NA	TRBV14	TRBJ2-5	NA	TGTGCCAGCAGCCGGCTCGGAAGACAAGAGACCCAGTACTTC	CASSRLGRQETQYF
NA	TRBV12-3/TRBV12-4	TRBJ2-7	NA	TGTGCCAGCAGTTTTGGGGTGCCGGGTTCCTACGAGCAGTACTTC	CASSFGVPGSYEQYF
NA	TRBV21-1	TRBJ2-2	NA	TGTGCCAGCAGTAAACGGTGGACCGGGGAGCTGTTTTTT	CASSKRWTGELFF
TRBD2	TRBV28	TRBJ2-7	NA	TGTGCCAGCAGGGCGGGACTAGCGTCCTCCTACGAGCAGTACTTC	CASRAGLASSYEQYF
NA	TRBV5-1	TRBJ2-4	few	TGCGCCAGCAGCTTGGGTGACTTTTGGGAGGCCAAAAACATTCAGTACTTC	CASSLGDFWEAKNIQYF
TRBD2	TRBV5-6	TRBJ2-3	NA	TGTGCCAGCAGCTTGGGGACTAGCGGAAACACAGATACGCAGTATTTT	CASSLGTSGNTDTQYF
NA	TRBV5-8	TRBJ1-4	NA	TGTGCCAGCAGCTCAGGGAGGGGCCACGAGTCGGAAAAACTGTTTTTT	CASSSGRGHESEKLFF
NA	TRBV7-9	TRBJ1-1	once	TGTGCCAGCAGCTTAGCGTCTTTGGGGGGAACTGAAGCTTTCTTT	CASSLASLGGTEAFF
NA	TRBV4-1	TRBJ2-1	NA	TGCGCCAGCAGCCAAGATCCTTTGAAAGGGAGAAGGCGGAGAAACAATGAGCAGTTCTTC	CASSQDPLKGRRRRNNEQFF
TRBD2	TRBV19	TRBJ2-3	NA	TGTGCCAGTGAGATGGCGGGAGGGGTAACAGATACGCAGTATTTT	CASEMAGGVTDTQYF
TRBD1	TRBV20-1	TRBJ2-7	NA	TGCAGTGCTAGTGGGACAGGGGGGCACGAGCAGTACTTC	CSASGTGGHEQYF
NA	TRBV28	TRBJ2-3	NA	TGTGCCAGCAAGTCAAGCACAGATACGCAGTATTTT	CASKSSTDTQYF
NA	TRBV20-1	TRBJ1-6	once	TGCAGTGCTAGAGTTGGAGGGAGTAGGAATTCACCCCTCCACTTT	CSARVGGSRNSPLHF
NA	TRBV6-6	TRBJ2-5	NA	TGTGCCAGCGGGCCGAGGGCCGGAGGGGAGACCCAGTACTTC	CASGPRAGGETQYF
NA	TRBV2	TRBJ2-1	NA	TGTGCCAGCACCCTGGGGCAACAGCAGTTCTTC	CASTLGQQQFF
TRBD2	TRBV10-3	TRBJ2-5	NA	TGTGCCATCAGCCAGGCTAGCGGGGGTAAAGAGACCCAGTACTTC	CAISQASGGKETQYF
TRBD1	TRBV7-9	TRBJ1-2	NA	TGTGCCAGCAGCTTAGGCCCCGACAGGGAAAACTATGGCTACACCTTC	CASSLGPDRENYGYTF
TRBD2	TRBV20-1	TRBJ2-5	NA	TGCAGTGTCGGGAGCGGGAGGGCCATGGGGGAGACCCAGTACTTC	CSVGSGRAMGETQYF
NA	TRBV5-6	TRBJ1-5	NA	TGTGCCAGCAGCTTTAGGCCACTCAATCAGCCCCAGCATTTT	CASSFRPLNQPQHF
NA	TRBV25-1	TRBJ2-1	NA	TGTGCCAGCAGTGATACAGGGAGAAGAACCAATGAGCAGTTCTTC	CASSDTGRRTNEQFF
TRBD2	TRBV29-1	TRBJ2-3	NA	TGCAGCGTAGGGACTAGCGGAGGTAGCACAGATACGCAGTATTTT	CSVGTSGGSTDTQYF
NA	TRBV11-2	TRBJ1-3	once	TGTGCCAGCAGCTTAGGAGAATCAGGAGCGTCAGCTGCTGGAAACACCATATATTTT	CASSLGESGASAAGNTIYF
TRBD2	TRBV2	TRBJ2-7	NA	TGTGCCAGCGCGATCCAGCGGGAGAGCTACGAGCAGTACTTC	CASAIQRESYEQYF
NA	TRBV9	TRBJ2-1	NA	TGTGCCAGCAGCGTAGGGCGGGACCCAAACAATGAGCAGTTCTTC	CASSVGRDPNNEQFF
NA	TRBV20-1	TRBJ1-1	NA	TGCAGTGCTAAGATGGGACTCGCAGCTTTCTTT	CSAKMGLAAFF
NA	TRBV7-2	TRBJ1-2	NA	TGTGCCAGCAGCCCCTGGGATCGGCCGAACTATGGCTACACCTTC	CASSPWDRPNYGYTF
TRBD1	TRBV9	TRBJ2-7	NA	TGTGCCAGCAGCGTAAGCCCGGCACCGGGACAGGGGGTCTACGAGCAGTACTTC	CASSVSPAPGQGVYEQYF
NA	TRBV6-6	TRBJ1-3	NA	TGTGCCAGTCATTCCCCGGCTGGTATCTCTGGAAACACCATATATTTT	CASHSPAGISGNTIYF
NA	TRBV12-3/TRBV12-4	TRBJ2-3	NA	TGTGCCAGCAGGGAGGAGGGGAACACGCAGTATTTT	CASREEGNTQYF
NA	TRBV19	TRBJ1-4	NA	TGTGCCAGTAGTTTCAGGGGACGCGATGAAAAACTGTTTTTT	CASSFRGRDEKLFF
TRBD2	TRBV12-3/TRBV12-4	TRBJ2-1	NA	TGTGCCAGCAGTTCCAGGACTAGCGGGCTCGGCGGAAATGAGCAGTTCTTC	CASSSRTSGLGGNEQFF
TRBD1	TRBV29-1	TRBJ1-4	NA	TGCAGGCCCGACAGGGAGGATGAAAAACTGTTTTTT	CRPDREDEKLFF
NA	TRBV20-1	TRBJ2-5	few	TGCAGTGCTAGAGGGTCTGGGGGTGAGACCCAGTACTTC	CSARGSGGETQYF
TRBD2	TRBV4-3	TRBJ2-5	NA	TGCGCCAGCAGCCAAGACGGAGCCGCGGGAGGAGAGACCCAGTACTTC	CASSQDGAAGGETQYF
NA	TRBV7-6	TRBJ2-5	NA	TGTGCCAGCAGCTTAGCATTTCGGAGAAAAGAGACCCAGTACTTC	CASSLAFRRKETQYF